Below, 30 T cell receptor beta chains from the same sample are listed, as sequenced in a study of Ad26.COV2.S vaccination and SARS-CoV-2 variants. Treatment given: about 20 received Ad26.COV2.S at low or high dose, single or two shots; roughly 5 received placebo; per-sample allocation not given. Collection of the samples took place on day 63 after the first injection of vaccine or placebo. TCRdb keeps only in-frame clones here, not all; method: immunoSEQ multiplex PCR. Found here are some 450,000 clones, about 90% of them singletons; the top ten hold about 4.1%. Sequences were derived from peripheral blood, sampled in a trial of Ad26.COV2.S vaccine versus placebo. The receptors were gathered from a person between 18 and 65 years old who received the Ad26.COV2.S COVID-19 vaccine or a placebo.

This chain connects TRBV5-4 to TRBJ2-7; no definite D call. Germline assignment: CDR1 SGHNT and CDR2 YYREEE (reference sequence). Trimming shortened V by 0 bases and J by 3 bases, and 13 bases separated the two germline ends. The CDR3 totals 15 residues. In DNA form, the CDR3 reads TGTGCCAGCAGCTTGGAGGGTGGGTCAAGCTACGAGCAGTACTTC. Translated: CASSLEGGSSYEQYF.

The rearrangement uses TRBV29-1 and TRBJ2-1; 12 bases map to TRBD2. J lost 3 bases, V lost 4 bases, and 7 bases had no gene match. The germline gives CDR1 SQVTM, CDR2 ANQGSEA. CDR3 size: 16 residues. CDR3 nucleotides: TGCAGCGTTGCAGGTGGACTAGCGGGACTCTACAATGAGCAGTTCTTC. Protein sequence: CSVAGGLAGLYNEQFF.

This CDR3 reads CASSQDRPWREAYEQYF. In nucleotides, the CDR3 is TGTGCCAGCAGCCAAGATCGGCCTTGGCGGGAGGCCTACGAGCAGTACTTC. This rearrangement joins TRBV4-2 to TRBJ2-7; 8 bases fit TRBD2. The germline CDR1 and CDR2 sequences are LGHNA and YNFKEQ. The CDR3 consists of 17 residues. The V gene end was trimmed by 0 bases and the J gene end by 2 bases; junction bases not matched to a gene: 9.

This clone was seen a single time. The DNA of the CDR3 is TGTGCCAGCAGTCCGTGGACAGCAACTAATGAAAAACTGTTTTTT. Translated: CASSPWTATNEKLFF. The chain carries TRBV28 and TRBJ1-4; maybe TRBD1 (6 bases). CDR1 and CDR2 (germline): MDHEN, SYDVKM. Trimming took 5 bases from V and 0 from J, leaving 10 bases between them. CDR3 length equals 15 residues.

The chain combines TRBV30 with TRBJ1-2; D not resolved. The V end lost 5 bases, the J end lost 7 bases, and 11 bases lay between the germline ends. CDR3 size: 11 residues. Per germline, CDR1 GTSNPN and CDR2 SVGIG (reference sequence). The CDR3 sequence: CAWGLIGGYTF. The CDR3 DNA sequence: TGTGCCTGGGGCTTGATTGGTGGCTACACCTTC.

This clone was seen only once. Compared with germline, one end of the junction differs, possibly owing to a read error. The V and J genes are TRBV11-3 and TRBJ2-5, with TRBD2 identical over 12 bases. This CDR3 comprises 18 residues. Germline V gene sequence: CDR1 SGHNT, CDR2 YENEEA. The CDR3 bases are TGTGCCAGCAGCTTAGAACCCCCTAGCGGGAGGGCACAAGAAACCCAGTACTTC. Translation: CASSLEPPSGRAQETQYF.

V gene TRBV4-2 combines with J gene TRBJ2-5, with 14 bases aligning to TRBD2. CDR3 size: 18 residues. CDR1 is LGHNA, CDR2 YNFKEQ, per germline. V lost 0 bases to trimming and J lost 3 bases; unmatched junction nucleotides: 6. CDR3 coding DNA: TGTGCCAGCAGCCAAGAGGGACTAGCGGGAGTCATAGAAGAGACCCAGTACTTC. This gives the protein CASSQEGLAGVIEETQYF.

This clone is a singleton in its sample. DNA for the CDR3: TGTGCCAGCAGTTATGGTTCTTCGGTGAACACTGAAGCTTTCTTT. The encoded protein is CASSYGSSVNTEAFF. The V call is TRBV6-2 or TRBV6-3, the J call TRBJ1-1; D remains ambiguous. The germline V and J ends were trimmed by 3 bases and 0 bases, with 11 bases remaining between them. Germline CDR1 reads MNHEY; CDR2 reads SVGEGT. This CDR3 has 15 residues.

The chain has TRBV5-1 and TRBJ1-3; TRBD1 aligns across 7 bases. This CDR3 has 14 residues. After removal of 1 base from V and 8 bases from J, the junction contained 6 bases not matched to a gene. CDR1 is SGHRS, CDR2 YFSETQ, per germline. CDR3 DNA sequence: TGCGCCAGCAGCTTGTCGACAGGGATGGACACCATATATTTT. It codes for CASSLSTGMDTIYF.

The chain employs TRBV7-2 and TRBJ2-1; the D is unclear. Germline V gene sequence: CDR1 SGHTA, CDR2 FQGNSA. Between the trimmed V and J ends, which lost 5 bases and 8 bases, there was a span of 13 bases. The CDR3 covers 13 residues. The CDR3 nucleotides read TGTGCCAGCAGCCTTGGCCCTTGGGATGAGCAGTTCTTC. Its protein is CASSLGPWDEQFF.

This chain uses TRBV21-1 with TRBJ2-6; the table calls TRBD2, which could not be checked here. TRBV21-1 is tagged as a pseudogene. There are 21 residues in the CDR3. The CDR3 bases are TGTGCCAGCAGCAAAGTAGTTCAAAGCGGACTTCGACGGGCTGGGGCCAACGTCCTGACTTTC. This sequence encodes CASSKVVQSGLRRAGANVLTF.

J is TRBJ2-7 and V is TRBV5-4; 9 bases agree with TRBD2. The CDR3 is 15 residues long. Germline assignment: CDR1 SGHNT and CDR2 YYREEE (reference sequence). Trimming removed 4 bases from V and 1 base from J; junction bases left unmatched: 6. CDR3 nucleotide sequence: TGTGCCAGCAGCCCGCGGACTAGCGCTTCCTACGAGCAGTACTTC. As protein: CASSPRTSASYEQYF. The variable domain in full, completed from reference TRBV5-4 and TRBJ2-7, reads ETGVTQSPTHLIKTRGQQVTLRCSSQSGHNTVSWYQQALGQGPQFIFQYYREEENGRGNFPPRFSGLQFPNYSSELNVNALELDDSALYLCASSPRTSASYEQYFGPGTRLTVT.

The chain combines TRBV19 with TRBJ2-1, with 10 bases that match TRBD2. Per the germline V gene, CDR1 is LNHDA and CDR2 is SQIVND (reference sequence). V gave up 5 bases and J gave up 7 bases; unmatched junction bases: 11. The CDR3 spans 16 residues. The CDR3 is CASSRWLAGVRNEQFF. Written as DNA, the CDR3 is TGTGCCAGTAGTCGGTGGCTAGCGGGAGTTCGGAATGAGCAGTTCTTC.

In nucleotides, the CDR3 is TGTGCCAGCAGCGAAACCAGGGGGCTCTATGGCTACACCTTC. It yields the protein CASSETRGLYGYTF. The chain recombines TRBV7-9 with TRBJ1-2, with 8 bases matching TRBD1. CDR3 length: 14 residues. Germline CDR1 and CDR2: SEHNR and FQNEAQ (reference sequence). With V trimmed by 5 bases and J by 4 bases, 6 bases remained unmatched. The variable domain in full, with the rest retrieved from reference TRBV7-9 and TRBJ1-2, is DTGVSQNPRHKITKRGQNVTFRCDPISEHNRLYWYRQTLGQGPEFLTYFQNEAQLEKSRLLSDRFSAERPKGSFSTLEIQRTEQGDSAMYLCASSETRGLYGYTFGSGTRLTVV.

This chain joins TRBV19 and TRBJ2-4, with D unclear. Trimming cost V 5 bases and J 0 bases, with 5 bases left between them. This CDR3 region has 13 residues. CDR1 is LNHDA and CDR2 is SQIVND in the germline V gene (reference sequence). The CDR3 loop is CASSSEAKNIQYF. In nucleotides, the CDR3 is TGTGCCAGTAGTTCCGAAGCCAAAAACATTCAGTACTTC.

V gene TRBV28 combines with J gene TRBJ1-5, with D perhaps matching TRBD1 (6 bases). Trimming cost V 5 bases and J 11 bases, with 13 bases left between them. There are 12 residues in the CDR3. Germline V gives CDR1 MDHEN, CDR2 SYDVKM. The CDR3 DNA reads as TGTGCCAGCAGTACCCAGGGGTTGACCCAGCATTTT. This encodes CASSTQGLTQHF.

The rearrangement joins TRBV21-1 to TRBJ2-7; the DNA was not used to check the table's D call, TRBD1. TRBV21-1 is annotated as a pseudogene. The CDR3 extends over 15 amino acids. CDR3 in DNA: TGTGCCAGCAGCCCCAACCATTTGTGGCCGTACGAGCAGTACTTC. As protein: CASSPNHLWPYEQYF.

The chain is built from TRBV27 and TRBJ2-1; no definite D call. This CDR3 contains 13 residues. The V gene lost 5 bases and the J gene lost 4 bases, with 9 bases spanning the gap. Germline assignment: CDR1 MNHEY and CDR2 SMNVEV (reference sequence). CDR3 bases: TGTGCCAGCAGTATTACTGTTTACAATGAGCAGTTCTTC. Encoded protein: CASSITVYNEQFF.

The chain couples TRBV19 to TRBJ2-2, with TRBD1 matching 9 bases. The CDR3 runs 16 residues. Unmatched junction bases numbered 7, after V lost 4 bases and J lost 4 bases. Germline V lookup: CDR1 LNHDA, CDR2 SQIVND (reference sequence). CDR3 DNA: TGTGCCAGTAGTAAGAGGACAGGGGCAATCACCGGGGAGCTGTTTTTT. Amino acid sequence: CASSKRTGAITGELFF.

This clone has only one observation. This chain links TRBV3-1 (or the pseudogene TRBV3-2) with TRBJ2-7; TRBD1 or TRBD2 may be the D gene (5 bases each). CDR1 and CDR2 (germline): LGHDT, YNNKEL (reference sequence). The ends were cut back, 5 bases at V and 2 bases at J, with 13 bases in the middle. The CDR3 has 14 residues. CDR3 sequence: CASSDEGFPYEQYF. DNA of the CDR3: TGTGCCAGCAGCGATGAGGGGTTCCCCTACGAGCAGTACTTC.

The gene calls are TRBV15 and TRBJ2-3; 7 bases line up with TRBD2. The CDR3 consists of 15 residues. V lost 5 bases to trimming and J lost 8 bases; unmatched junction nucleotides: 13. Germline CDR1 and CDR2: LNHNV and YYDKDF (reference sequence). The CDR3 DNA follows: TGTGCCACCAGCGACCGGGAGGCCGCTGGGACTACGCAGTATTTT. Translating gives CATSDREAAGTTQYF.

The V call is TRBV6-5, the J call TRBJ2-4, with unresolved D. CDR1 and CDR2 (germline): MNHEY, SVGAGI. This CDR3 region has 14 residues. V lost 6 bases to trimming and J lost 0 bases, with 9 bases between them. CDR3 bases: TGTGCCAGCAGAGGTGGATTAGCCAAAAACATTCAGTACTTC. Amino acid sequence: CASRGGLAKNIQYF.

This chain links TRBV6-2 or TRBV6-3 with TRBJ1-5; D might be TRBD1 (6 bases). The V end was cut by 2 bases, the J end by 6 bases, with 14 bases between. Germline CDR1 reads MNHEY; CDR2 reads SVGEGT. This CDR3 has 15 amino acids. The CDR3: CASSYEQGITQPQHF. In DNA form, the CDR3 reads TGTGCCAGCAGTTACGAACAGGGAATAACTCAGCCCCAGCATTTT.

The rearrangement links TRBV7-3 to TRBJ2-3; 15 bases match TRBD2. Per germline, CDR1 SGHTA and CDR2 FQGTGA. J gave up 6 bases and V 5 bases, and 3 bases lay outside the gene matches. This CDR3 spans 15 amino acids. CDR3 DNA sequence: TGTGCCAGCAGCCCTGGGACTAGCGGGAGGGATACGCAGTATTTT. Translation gives CASSPGTSGRDTQYF.

The chain couples TRBV9 to TRBJ1-1; D is undetermined. V lost 0 bases and J lost 3, with 12 bases in between. The germline gives CDR1 SGDLS, CDR2 YYNGEE. This CDR3 has 15 amino acids. CDR3 bases: TGTGCCAGCAGCGTAGTAGGGTTAAGGGACACTGAAGCTTTCTTT. Its translation: CASSVVGLRDTEAFF.

The rearrangement joins TRBV6-5 to TRBJ2-5; 7 nucleotides match TRBD1. Germline V gene data show CDR1 as MNHEY and CDR2 as SVGAGI. CDR3 length equals 14 residues. Trimming took 2 bases from V and 1 from J; bases not matched to a gene: 1. Here the CDR3 DNA reads TGTGCCAGCAGTTACGGGACAGCCCAAGAGACCCAGTACTTC. Protein product: CASSYGTAQETQYF.

The V call is TRBV10-3, the J call TRBJ1-3; D is undetermined. Trimming removed 3 bases from V and 0 bases from J, with 12 bases in between. This CDR3 is 16 amino acids long. Per the germline V gene, CDR1 is ENHRY and CDR2 is SYGVKD. The CDR3 coding sequence is TGTGCCATCAGTGAAACGGAGGGCACCTCTGGAAACACCATATATTTT. Protein sequence: CAISETEGTSGNTIYF.

The rearrangement links TRBV5-4 to TRBJ1-6; no definite D call. CDR3 length: 15 amino acids. CDR1 and CDR2 from the germline V gene are SGHNT and YYREEE (reference sequence). Trimming left V 4 bases short and J 3 bases short, with 11 bases between. This CDR3 reads CASSLKDRYNSPLHF. The CDR3 coding sequence is TGTGCCAGCAGCCTTAAGGACCGCTATAATTCACCCCTCCACTTT.

This clone was recorded a few times. This chain connects TRBV7-8 to TRBJ2-3; D call uncertain. Trimming removed 2 bases at V and 4 bases at J, with 10 bases between. From germline, CDR1 is SGHVS and CDR2 FQNEAQ. The CDR3 is made up of 14 amino acids. CDR3 sequence reads: CASSLFGMADTQYF. The CDR3 coding sequence is TGTGCCAGCAGCTTATTCGGTATGGCAGATACGCAGTATTTT.

The chain employs TRBV4-3 and TRBJ2-1, with TRBD2 matching 10 bases. Germline CDR1 is LGHNA and CDR2 is YSLEER. Trimming removed 1 base from V and 9 bases from J; junction bases left unmatched: 6. CDR3 length: 15 amino acids. This CDR3 is CASSQGTSGMREQFF. The CDR3 DNA sequence: TGCGCCAGCAGCCAAGGGACTAGCGGCATGCGTGAGCAGTTCTTC.